The 29 T cell receptor beta chains below come from one sample, sequenced in a study of PD-1 blockade in classical Hodgkin lymphoma. Sample time point: cycle 4 day 1 (C4D1), after around six weeks of nivolumab. The patients all showed relapse after autologous stem cell transplantation, while their brentuximab vedotin exposure varied. Generated by immunoSEQ multiplex PCR, the TCRdb table keeps only in-frame clones and is missing some. This repertoire shows tens of thousands of clones, around 80% found once; its top ten account for approximately 9.4%. The material sequenced was peripheral blood mononuclear cells (PBMCs), taken before the fourth cycle of nivolumab. These receptors originate from a human donor with classical Hodgkin lymphoma.

This chain joins TRBV27 and TRBJ1-3, with D hard to call. CDR3 length: 15 amino acids. V was cut by 0 bases and J by 1 base, with 7 bases left in between. Germline lookup yields CDR1 MNHEY and CDR2 SMNVEV (reference sequence). The CDR3 sequence: CASSLSWRSGNTIYF. The CDR3 DNA follows: TGTGCCAGCAGTTTATCTTGGAGGTCTGGAAACACCATATATTTT.

The chain combines TRBV5-4 with TRBJ1-4; D is undetermined. V was pared by 5 bases and J by 8 bases, with 19 bases between. CDR1 is SGHNT, CDR2 YYREEE, per germline (reference sequence). This CDR3 comprises 15 residues. The CDR3 sequence: CASSSSGTAEEKLFF. Written as DNA, the CDR3 is TGTGCCAGCAGTTCCTCAGGAACCGCAGAGGAAAAACTGTTTTTT. The variable domain in full, with the rest retrieved from reference TRBV5-4 and TRBJ1-4, is ETGVTQSPTHLIKTRGQQVTLRCSSQSGHNTVSWYQQALGQGPQFIFQYYREEENGRGNFPPRFSGLQFPNYSSELNVNALELDDSALYLCASSSSGTAEEKLFFGSGTQLSVL.

The chain recombines TRBV4-2 with TRBJ2-3; D gene unclear. The CDR3 loop spans 12 amino acids. Per germline, CDR1 LGHNA and CDR2 YNFKEQ. The V and J ends lost 8 bases and 3 bases respectively, with 9 bases between them. The CDR3 DNA sequence: TGTGCCAGCTCCAGAGGTACAGATACGCAGTATTTT. It translates to CASSRGTDTQYF.

This clone appeared a single time. V usage is TRBV7-9 and J usage is TRBJ2-5; D might be TRBD1 (6 bases). V lost 5 bases and J lost 1, with 11 bases in between. This CDR3 is built from 14 residues. Germline V CDR1 and CDR2: SEHNR, FQNEAQ (reference sequence). The CDR3 DNA follows: TGTGCCAGCAGCCAAACAGGGCCCCAAGAGACCCAGTACTTC. Protein: CASSQTGPQETQYF.

The chain couples TRBV21-1 to TRBJ2-7; the table's TRBD2 call for D was not verified on the DNA. TRBV21-1 constitutes a pseudogene. This CDR3 contains 13 residues. The CDR3 loop reads CASERGGFYEQYF. The DNA for the CDR3 is TGTGCCAGCGAAAGGGGGGGGTTTTACGAGCAGTACTTC.

This clone was detected a few times. The chain employs TRBV6-6 and TRBJ1-1; D ambiguous. The V end lost 4 bases, the J end lost 2 bases, and 8 bases lay between the germline ends. The CDR3 contains 13 residues. Germline CDR1 reads MNHNY; CDR2 reads SVGAGI (reference sequence). For the CDR3, the DNA is TGTGCCAGCAGTTCACCGCCTAACACTGAAGCTTTCTTT. Its protein product is CASSSPPNTEAFF.

This clone was seen a handful of times. V gene TRBV2 combines with J gene TRBJ1-5; TRBD1 matches at 8 bases. The junction had 9 bases not matched to a gene; V was cut back by 5 bases and J by 0 bases. This CDR3 is built from 17 residues. Germline values: CDR1 SNHLY, CDR2 FYNNEI. CDR3 DNA: TGTGCCAGCAGTTTCGGGGACAGGAGATTTAGCAATCAGCCCCAGCATTTT. Its protein product is CASSFGDRRFSNQPQHF.

The chain uses TRBV7-7 and TRBJ2-6; D perhaps matches TRBD2 (6 bases). The CDR3 contains 15 residues. Germline loops: CDR1 SSHAT, CDR2 FNYEAQ (reference sequence). The CDR3 region is CASFMGGSGANVLTF. For the CDR3, the DNA is TGTGCTAGCTTCATGGGGGGCTCTGGGGCCAACGTCCTGACTTTC. The whole variable domain, filled in from reference TRBV7-7 and TRBJ2-6, reads GAGVSQSPRYKVTKRGQDVTLRCDPISSHATLYWYQQALGQGPEFLTYFNYEAQPDKSGLPSDRFSAERPEGSISTLTIQRTEQRDSAMYRCASFMGGSGANVLTFGAGSRLTVL.

This clone was counted a single time. The V call is TRBV2, the J call TRBJ1-5; a possible D gene is TRBD1 (6 bases). V lost 2 bases to trimming and J lost 0 bases, with 17 bases between them. Germline values: CDR1 SNHLY, CDR2 FYNNEI. This CDR3 has 18 amino acids. The DNA for the CDR3 is TGTGCCAGCAGTGAATGGGGGCGGGGGGCTTTTAGCAATCAGCCCCAGCATTTT. Its protein product is CASSEWGRGAFSNQPQHF.

V is TRBV5-1 and J is TRBJ2-6; D is unclear. Germline V gives CDR1 SGHRS, CDR2 YFSETQ. The germline V and J ends were trimmed by 0 bases and 1 base, with 11 bases remaining between them. The CDR3 sequence is 17 residues long. The CDR3 DNA is TGCGCCAGCAGCTTGGCCCCTAAAGGTTCTGGGGCCAACGTCCTGACTTTC. Translated: CASSLAPKGSGANVLTF.

In its sample, this clone was seen a few times. This chain links TRBV4-3 with TRBJ1-6; 9 bases are a match to TRBD1. Per germline, CDR1 LGHNA and CDR2 YSLEER. This CDR3 has 18 amino acids. The V gene end was trimmed by 0 bases and the J gene end by 6 bases; junction bases not matched to a gene: 9. The CDR3 loop is CASSQEGTGGTFNSPLHF. The CDR3 DNA reads TGCGCCAGCAGCCAAGAAGGAACAGGGGGCACCTTTAATTCACCCCTCCACTTT.

The rearrangement uses TRBV6-5 and TRBJ1-6; D might be TRBD1 (5 bases). Germline lookup yields CDR1 MNHEY and CDR2 SVGAGI. The V gene lost 0 bases and the J gene lost 10 bases, with 13 bases spanning the gap. The CDR3 contains 15 residues. The CDR3 sequence is CASSYSQDNLSPLHF. Written as DNA, the CDR3 is TGTGCCAGCAGTTACTCACAGGACAACTTGTCACCCCTCCACTTT.

The chain joins TRBV28 to TRBJ2-7; no clear D gene. Germline loops: CDR1 MDHEN, CDR2 SYDVKM. CDR3 length equals 12 residues. V was shortened by 6 bases and J by 4 bases, with 10 bases between the two germline ends. In DNA, the CDR3 is TGTGCCAGCAGCCCTATTCGGTACGAGCAGTACTTC. It encodes CASSPIRYEQYF.

This clone is medium-sized (0.01 to 0.1%) in the sample. V gene TRBV5-6 combines with J gene TRBJ2-2; D may be TRBD1 (5 bases). Trimming took 4 bases from V and 4 from J, leaving 8 bases between them. The CDR3 contains 13 residues. Looked up from germline, CDR1 is SGHDT and CDR2 is YYEEEE. The DNA of the CDR3 is TGTGCCAGCAGCCGTGGGGCCACCGGGGAGCTGTTTTTT. The encoded protein is CASSRGATGELFF. Based on the CDR3 plus reference TRBV5-6 and TRBJ2-2, the full variable domain is DAGVTQSPTHLIKTRGQQVTLRCSPKSGHDTVSWYQQALGQGPQFIFQYYEEEERQRGNFPDRFSGHQFPNYSSELNVNALLLGDSALYLCASSRGATGELFFGEGSRLTVL.

The chain couples TRBV30 to TRBJ2-5; D remains ambiguous. The CDR3 spans 11 residues. The germline V gene encodes CDR1 GTSNPN and CDR2 SVGIG (reference sequence). The V end lost 3 bases, the J end lost 4 bases, and 6 bases lay between the germline ends. CDR3 sequence reads: CAWSSIETQYF. The CDR3 DNA is TGTGCCTGGAGCTCAATAGAGACCCAGTACTTC.

This clone is classed as medium-sized. The CDR3: CASSQRDGQPQHF. CDR3 sequence (DNA): TGCGCCAGCAGCCAAAGGGATGGACAGCCCCAGCATTTT. The chain combines TRBV4-1 with TRBJ1-5; no reliable D call. CDR3 length: 13 amino acids. The V gene's germline CDR1 is MGHRA and CDR2 YSYEKL. The V end lost 2 bases, the J end lost 7 bases, and 9 bases lay between the germline ends.

V and J are TRBV4-3 and TRBJ1-3, with 7 bases identical to TRBD1. V lost 3 bases, J lost 8 bases, and 4 bases stayed unmatched. The CDR3 runs 13 residues. CDR1 is LGHNA, CDR2 YSLEER, per germline. In nucleotides, the CDR3 is TGCGCCAGCAGCCAGCTAACAGGGGACACCATATATTTT. Translating gives CASSQLTGDTIYF.

The chain has TRBV4-3 and TRBJ2-3, with 11 bases matching TRBD2. The V gene end was trimmed by 0 bases and the J gene end by 6 bases; junction bases not matched to a gene: 8. The CDR3 contains 17 residues. From germline, CDR1 is LGHNA and CDR2 YSLEER. For the CDR3, the DNA is TGCGCCAGCAGCCAAGATGGGTCTAGCGGGGGGATGGATACGCAGTATTTT. Protein sequence: CASSQDGSSGGMDTQYF.

The chain is built from TRBV6-1 and TRBJ1-1; D is ambiguous. CDR3 length equals 14 residues. The germline CDR1 and CDR2 sequences are MNHNS and SASEGT. V was trimmed by 8 bases and J by 1 base, leaving 14 bases between them. This CDR3 is CASSKPLGNTEAFF. CDR3 DNA: TGTGCCAGCTCGAAACCCCTGGGGAACACTGAAGCTTTCTTT.

V is TRBV4-2 and J is TRBJ2-1; a possible D gene is TRBD2 (6 bases). The V gene lost 5 bases and the J gene lost 3 bases, with 11 bases spanning the gap. CDR3 length equals 14 residues. Germline V gene data show CDR1 as LGHNA and CDR2 as YNFKEQ. The CDR3 nucleotides are TGTGCCAGCAGCGCGGGACTTGACTACAATGAGCAGTTCTTC. Translating gives CASSAGLDYNEQFF.

The V and J genes are TRBV4-3 and TRBJ2-2; D might be TRBD1 (5 bases). Trimming took off 0 bases at V and 6 bases at J, with 14 bases between the two ends. Germline CDR1 and CDR2: LGHNA and YSLEER. The CDR3 has 16 amino acids. CDR3 coding DNA: TGCGCCAGCAGCCAAGATGGGTTAGGGGATCCCGGGGAGCTGTTTTTT. This codes for CASSQDGLGDPGELFF.

This chain connects TRBV4-3 to TRBJ2-3; D is uncertain. The germline gives CDR1 LGHNA, CDR2 YSLEER. Trimming left V 4 bases short and J 1 base short, with 12 bases between. The CDR3 runs to 15 residues. Here the CDR3 reads CASSPGGSGTDTQYF. CDR3 nucleotides: TGCGCCAGCAGCCCCGGCGGTAGTGGCACAGATACGCAGTATTTT.

This clone has a handful of counts. The V call is TRBV5-1, the J call TRBJ2-2; TRBD2 is a possible D gene (5 bases). V lost 2 bases and J 4 bases, leaving 15 bases between the germline ends. The CDR3 runs to 16 residues. The V gene's germline CDR1 is SGHRS and CDR2 YFSETQ. The CDR3 protein is CASSFSGRSATGELFF. In DNA, the CDR3 is TGCGCCAGCAGCTTCTCTGGGAGATCGGCCACCGGGGAGCTGTTTTTT.

There are a few counts of this clone. The chain has TRBV7-8 and TRBJ2-7; tentatively, D is TRBD1 (5 bases). V was cut by 2 bases and J by 3 bases, with 8 bases left in between. The CDR3 is made up of 13 amino acids. Germline V lookup: CDR1 SGHVS, CDR2 FQNEAQ. The CDR3 region is CASSLQGGYEQYF. CDR3 coding DNA: TGTGCCAGCAGCTTACAGGGTGGCTACGAGCAGTACTTC.

The V and J genes are TRBV7-2 and TRBJ2-5, with TRBD2 matching over 7 bases. V was pared by 5 bases and J by 5 bases, with 5 bases of the junction left unmatched. This CDR3 has 13 amino acids. Germline V gene lookup returns CDR1 SGHTA and CDR2 FQGNSA. The CDR3 DNA sequence: TGTGCCAGCAGCCCCCAGGGAGGGGAGACCCAGTACTTC. Protein: CASSPQGGETQYF.

The V and J genes are TRBV6-1 and TRBJ2-4; D gene ambiguous. The CDR3 totals 11 residues. Trimming removed 3 bases from V and 7 bases from J, with 4 bases in between. Germline CDR1 reads MNHNS; CDR2 reads SASEGT. CDR3: CASSELNIQYF. The CDR3 bases are TGTGCCAGCAGTGAGTTGAACATTCAGTACTTC.

The rearrangement joins TRBV7-6 to TRBJ1-1; 9 nucleotides line up with TRBD1. The J segment lost 4 bases and the V segment lost 4 bases, leaving 7 bases of the junction unmatched. CDR1 SGHVS and CDR2 FNYEAQ come from the germline V gene. The CDR3 contains 15 residues. The DNA for the CDR3 is TGTGCCAGCAGCTCAGCATTGACAGGGGGCACTGAAGCTTTCTTT. It is translated as CASSSALTGGTEAFF.

The rearrangement links TRBV7-2 to TRBJ1-1, with D perhaps matching TRBD1 (5 bases). The ends were cut back, 0 bases at V and 3 bases at J, with 11 bases in the middle. The germline V gene has CDR1 SGHTA and CDR2 FQGNSA. This CDR3 comprises 15 residues. The chain's CDR3 is CASSLAAGVDTEAFF. In nucleotides, the CDR3 is TGTGCCAGCAGCTTAGCAGCGGGGGTGGACACTGAAGCTTTCTTT.

V and J are TRBV11-3 and TRBJ2-2; 9 positions match TRBD1. The CDR3 runs 15 residues. V dropped 5 bases and J dropped 2; count of bases not matched to a gene: 3. The V gene's germline CDR1 is SGHNT and CDR2 YENEEA. The CDR3 DNA reads as TGTGCCAGCAGCGCGGGACAGGGTAACACCGGGGAGCTGTTTTTT. Translation gives CASSAGQGNTGELFF. Drawing the rest from reference TRBV11-3 and TRBJ2-2, the complete variable domain is EAGVVQSPRYKIIEKKQPVAFWCNPISGHNTLYWYLQNLGQGPELLIRYENEEAVDDSQLPKDRFSAERLKGVDSTLKIQPAELGDSAVYLCASSAGQGNTGELFFGEGSRLTVL.